Here is one TCR beta chain with its context. Its antigen is unidentified. The CDR3 sequence is 12 residues long. Trimming shortened V by 6 bases and J by 7 bases, and 12 bases separated the two germline ends. Germline V gene sequence: CDR1 LGHNT, CDR2 FRNRAP. Time point specified: pre-treatment baseline. Samples come from before therapy and from week 3 after the first blockade cycle. Patients had no prior systemic cancer treatment, immunosuppressants or other active cancers. This entry is derived from a study of blood T cell dynamics during melanoma immunotherapy. On the study more broadly: First-line therapy was either pembrolizumab or nivolumab with ipilimumab for metastatic melanoma. Whole-study results and caveats: Among sorted CD8+ subsets, immune-effector cells had the highest clonality and cell-free DNA similarity.

Profiling relied on immunoSEQ multiplex PCR, and the TCRdb table lists in-frame clones only, not all of them. Among a few thousand clones listed, more than 95% were seen once. The V and J genes are TRBV12-5 and TRBJ1-2; no firm D call. Here the sequenced sample was effector memory CD8+ T cells from blood, taken from a patient treated with checkpoint blockade. This TCR was recovered from a human donor with melanoma. This chain's CDR3 is CASGKDGRGYTF. Here the CDR3 DNA reads TGTGCTAGTGGGAAAGACGGTCGTGGCTACACCTTC.